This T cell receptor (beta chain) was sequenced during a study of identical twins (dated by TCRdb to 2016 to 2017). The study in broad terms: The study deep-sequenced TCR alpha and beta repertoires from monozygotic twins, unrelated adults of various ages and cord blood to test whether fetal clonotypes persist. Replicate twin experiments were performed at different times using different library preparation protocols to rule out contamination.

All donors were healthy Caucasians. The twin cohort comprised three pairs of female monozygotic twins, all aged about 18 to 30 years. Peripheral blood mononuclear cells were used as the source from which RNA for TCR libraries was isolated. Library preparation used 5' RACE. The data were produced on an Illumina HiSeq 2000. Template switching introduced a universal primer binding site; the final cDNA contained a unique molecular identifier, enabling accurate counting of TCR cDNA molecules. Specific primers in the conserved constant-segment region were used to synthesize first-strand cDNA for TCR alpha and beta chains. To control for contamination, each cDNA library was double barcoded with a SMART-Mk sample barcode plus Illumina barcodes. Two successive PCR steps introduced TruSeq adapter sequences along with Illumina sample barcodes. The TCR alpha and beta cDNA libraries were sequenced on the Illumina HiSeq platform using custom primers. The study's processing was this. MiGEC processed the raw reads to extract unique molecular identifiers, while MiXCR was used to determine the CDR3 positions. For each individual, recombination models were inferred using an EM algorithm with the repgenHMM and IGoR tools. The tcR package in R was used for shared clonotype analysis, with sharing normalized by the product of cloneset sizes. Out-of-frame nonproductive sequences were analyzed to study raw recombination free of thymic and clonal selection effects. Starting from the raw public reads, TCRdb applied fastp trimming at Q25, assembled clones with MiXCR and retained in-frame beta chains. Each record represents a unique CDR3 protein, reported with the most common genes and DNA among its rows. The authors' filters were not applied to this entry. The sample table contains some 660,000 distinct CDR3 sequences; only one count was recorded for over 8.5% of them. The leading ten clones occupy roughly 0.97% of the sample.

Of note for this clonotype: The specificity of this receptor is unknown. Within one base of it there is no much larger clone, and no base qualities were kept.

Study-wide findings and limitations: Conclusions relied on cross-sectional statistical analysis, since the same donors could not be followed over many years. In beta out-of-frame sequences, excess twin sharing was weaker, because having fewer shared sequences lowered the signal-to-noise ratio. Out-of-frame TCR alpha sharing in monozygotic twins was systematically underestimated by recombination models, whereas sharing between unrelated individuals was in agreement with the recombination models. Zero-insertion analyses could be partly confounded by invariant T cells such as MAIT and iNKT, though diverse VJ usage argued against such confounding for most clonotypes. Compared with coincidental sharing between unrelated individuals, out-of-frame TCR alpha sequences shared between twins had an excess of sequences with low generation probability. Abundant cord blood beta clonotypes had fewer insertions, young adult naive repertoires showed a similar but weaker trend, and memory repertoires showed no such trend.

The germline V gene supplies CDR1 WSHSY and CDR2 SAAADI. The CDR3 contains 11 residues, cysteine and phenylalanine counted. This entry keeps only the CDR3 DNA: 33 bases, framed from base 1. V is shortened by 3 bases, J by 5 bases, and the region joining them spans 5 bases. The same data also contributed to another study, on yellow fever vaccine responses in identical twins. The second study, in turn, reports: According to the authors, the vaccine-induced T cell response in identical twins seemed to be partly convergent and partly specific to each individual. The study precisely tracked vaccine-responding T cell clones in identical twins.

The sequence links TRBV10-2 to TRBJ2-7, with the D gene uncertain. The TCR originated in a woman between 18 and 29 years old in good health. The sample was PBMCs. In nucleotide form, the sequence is TGCGCCAGCAGTGATCCGGACGAGCAGTACTTC. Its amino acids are CASSDPDEQYF.